This T cell receptor beta chain was retrieved from a study of blood T cell repertoires in COVID-19 (TCRdb year 2020). General notes on the study: Collaborator samples came from the United States, Italy and Spain and covered acute and convalescent phases of COVID-19. The prospective study material was composed of cDNA or gDNA derived from T cells, B-cell-depleted T cells, or PBMCs. The dataset comprised deeply sampled blood TCRbeta repertoires from subjects exposed to, actively infected with, or recovered from COVID-19. A freely available public database, intended as a resource for researchers studying the immune response to SARS-CoV-2, is where the repertoires were released. The samples were drawn from the first 160 participants of the ongoing ImmuneRACE study and from 950 to 1,500 subjects provided by 6 global collaborators. Nearly every sample came with metadata listing a de-identified subject ID, COVID-19 status, age in years and sex. HLA class I and class II types, where available, came from metadata supplied by the sample provider rather than from assay-based typing.

Paper-wide results and their limitations: The amount of clinical and demographic metadata varied by source and participant and was provided uncurated.

The immunoSEQ Assay, a bias-controlled multiplex PCR, was used to amplify TCRbeta CDR3 regions from genomic DNA. In the paper's pipeline: The number of nucleated cells in each sample was estimated by amplification of reference gene primers within the assay. Sequence reads were collapsed and filtered to measure the absolute abundance of every unique TCRbeta CDR3 rearrangement. For each sample, productive Simpson clonality was calculated by taking the square root of Simpson's diversity index across productive rearrangements. TCRdb took over this immuneACCESS table, retaining in-frame rearrangements with V and J assigned. Such tables are incomplete; in checked studies, under half of the missing clones stem from an unresolved V gene, and the remainder is unexplained. D and trimming come from the DNA, and the V and J calls and clone size come from that table. Present in this sample are roughly 100,000 clones, about four fifths of which were seen just once. 2.5% to 4% of the sample comes from the top ten.

The collaborating institutions used their own protocols to collect whole blood in K2EDTA tubes. For TCRbeta analysis, collaborators shipped samples as frozen whole blood, isolated PBMCs, or DNA extracted from either of those sample types. Details on this clone: There is no known antigen for this receptor. No base qualities exist here, and no much larger clone lies one base off it.

From the germline V gene, CDR1 is SGHVS and CDR2 is FNYEAQ. V gives up 1 base and J gives up 4 bases, and the segment between their germline ends measures 10 bases. The CDR3, cysteine through phenylalanine, is 14 amino acids long. Just the 42-base CDR3 DNA is kept, in frame starting at base 1. Material: peripheral blood. The V gene is TRBV7-6 and the J gene is TRBJ1-1, with no reliable assignment of the D segment. The source of this sequence is an elderly woman with active or convalescent COVID-19. The DNA sequence reads TGTGCCAGCAGCTTAGGAGGGCGGGGCACTGAAGCTTTCTTT. Translated, this gives CASSLGGRGTEAFF.